This T cell receptor beta chain was identified in a study of T cell responses to AZD1222 COVID-19 vaccine. Clones were sequenced by immunoSEQ multiplex PCR, and TCRdb holds only the in-frame ones, with some missing. The sample has approximately 140,000 clones, about nine tenths seen once. As to this clone: Other DNA sequences within the sample encode an identical CDR3.

With 0 bases removed from V and 2 bases from J, the gap between germline ends came to 7 bases. In germline, CDR1 is SGHNT, CDR2 YYREEE (reference sequence). The CDR3 sequence is 14 residues long. The clonotype originates from an adult in good health. The genes are TRBV5-4 and TRBJ2-3; D is unclear. This specimen was peripheral blood, taken on day 0 of MenACWY control vaccination. The DNA of the CDR3 is TGTGCCAGCAGCTTGGGCCATTTCACAGATACGCAGTATTTT. As protein: CASSLGHFTDTQYF.